Listed below are T cell receptor beta chains from one sample, sequenced in a study of OX40 agonist ivuxolimab in advanced cancers. The repertoire was sequenced with immunoSEQ multiplex PCR; TCRdb's copy has only in-frame clones and lacks some. The repertoire has tens of thousands of clones, almost 85% of them found once; the top ten carry 1.2%. This material consisted of CD4+ or CD8+ T cells sorted from blood, taken in a trial of the OX40 agonist ivuxolimab. These receptors were collected from an adult with an advanced solid tumor such as melanoma, head and neck, liver or kidney cancer. Each CDR3 is given with its conserved first and last residue. A D gene is named only where the DNA matches it firmly. Rows may omit the clone size; those that give it use once, few, many or a size class.

clone size	V gene	D gene	J gene	CDR3 DNA	CDR3 protein
-	TRBV9	-	TRBJ1-1	TGTGCCAGCAGCGTAGCTTCGCAGGGTGTGGTTAACACTGAAGCTTTCTTT	CASSVASQGVVNTEAFF
-	TRBV5-4	-	TRBJ1-2	TGTGCCACCTACGCTTGGAACCAGATACTCTATGGCTACACCTTC	CATYAWNQILYGYTF
-	TRBV16	-	TRBJ2-7	TGTGCCAGCAGCCAATCGACTGGGGGGTTCTCCTACGAGCAGTACTTC	CASSQSTGGFSYEQYF
-	TRBV19	-	TRBJ2-1	TGTGCCAGTAGTTCTTACCACTCCGACCACAATGAGCAGTTCTTC	CASSSYHSDHNEQFF
-	TRBV28	-	TRBJ2-3	TGTGCCGCGGGCGAGCGGGCGGCGTATAGATCCACAGATACGCAGTATTTT	CAAGERAAYRSTDTQYF
-	TRBV7-7	-	TRBJ1-2	TGTGCCAGCAGCTTAGGGCGGTCCATCGGCTATGGCTACACCTTC	CASSLGRSIGYGYTF
-	TRBV2	-	TRBJ2-1	TGTGCCAGCAGTGGGGTGGCGTCCCACGGGAATGAGCAGTTCTTC	CASSGVASHGNEQFF
once	TRBV2	-	TRBJ1-2	TGTGCCAGCAGTGAATTGTGGATGTATGGCTACACCTTC	CASSELWMYGYTF
-	TRBV7-2	-	TRBJ2-1	TGTGCCAGCAGCTTAGCGTGGGTTGGCGGTGAGCAGTTCTTC	CASSLAWVGGEQFF
-	TRBV6-5	TRBD1	TRBJ2-1	TGTGCCAGCAGTATGGGACAGGTGTACAATGAGCAGTTCTTC	CASSMGQVYNEQFF
-	TRBV6-6	-	TRBJ2-3	TGTGCCAGCAGTTCTTGGGACGGTGGCGCAGATACGCAGTATTTT	CASSSWDGGADTQYF
-	TRBV27	-	TRBJ1-1	TGTGCCAGCAGTTCCTACCTCCGGGACACTCGGCTTATGAACACTGAAGCTTTCTTT	CASSSYLRDTRLMNTEAFF
-	TRBV15	TRBD2	TRBJ2-3	TGTGCCACCAGCAGAGAGGGCGGGAGTTGGACAGATACGCAGTATTTT	CATSREGGSWTDTQYF
-	TRBV29-1	TRBD1	TRBJ1-2	TGCAGCGTTGAAGACGGACAGGATGGCTACACCTTC	CSVEDGQDGYTF
once	TRBV12-5	TRBD1	TRBJ1-1	TGTGCTAGTGGTCCGCCGGGACAGGGTGGTACTGAAGCTTTCTTT	CASGPPGQGGTEAFF
-	TRBV5-8	TRBD1	TRBJ2-7	TGTGCCAGCGGAGGGACAGGGGCGGGAGAGCAGTACTTC	CASGGTGAGEQYF
-	TRBV5-6	-	TRBJ2-3	TGTGCCAGCAGCTTGTCGAGCACAGATACGCAGTATTTT	CASSLSSTDTQYF
few	TRBV5-6	-	TRBJ2-7	TGTGCCAGCAGCTTGGAGGAGGGATATCGATACGAGCAGTACTTC	CASSLEEGYRYEQYF
-	TRBV5-1	-	TRBJ1-1	TGCGCCAGCAGCTTGGGAGGGGCACAAATCGCGGGGGCTTTCTTT	CASSLGGAQIAGAFF
-	TRBV12-2	-	TRBJ2-4	TGTGCAAGTCCCATCAAACGGGACAGGGCAAGGGGTTGGGCCAAAAACATTCAGTACTTC	CASPIKRDRARGWAKNIQYF
-	TRBV2	-	TRBJ1-1	TGTGCCAGCAGTAGAGCAGACGAGACTGAAGCTTTCTTT	CASSRADETEAFF
-	TRBV27	-	TRBJ2-6	TGTGCCAGCAGACCTAGACAGTCTGGGGCCAACGTCCTGACTTTC	CASRPRQSGANVLTF
-	TRBV5-1	-	TRBJ1-1	TGCGCCAGCAGCTTAGGTTCCCAGGGTGAAGCTTTCTTT	CASSLGSQGEAFF
-	TRBV28	TRBD1	TRBJ1-5	TGTGCCAGCAGTTTACCCCAAGGGACAGGGGAGGGCAAGGAGCCCCAGCATTTT	CASSLPQGTGEGKEPQHF
few	TRBV7-9	TRBD2	TRBJ2-3	TGTGCCAGCAGCTCCCTGACTAGCGGGAGCACAGATACGCAGTATTTT	CASSSLTSGSTDTQYF
-	TRBV19	-	TRBJ1-5	TGTGCCAGTAGTATAGGGGACCGGGGCAATCAGCCCCAGCATTTT	CASSIGDRGNQPQHF
-	TRBV11-2	TRBD1	TRBJ2-7	TGTGCCAGCAGCTTAGGGGGACAGGGGGCAAGGGAGCAGTACTTC	CASSLGGQGAREQYF
-	TRBV5-1	-	TRBJ2-7	TGCGCCAGCAGCTTCGGGAACGAGCAGTACTTC	CASSFGNEQYF
-	TRBV28	-	TRBJ1-4	TGTGCCAGCAGTACCATTTGGGGGGCAACTAATGAAAAACTGTTTTTT	CASSTIWGATNEKLFF
-	TRBV9	TRBD2	TRBJ2-3	TGTGCCAGCAGTGAAGCGGGAAGGGATACGCAGTATTTT	CASSEAGRDTQYF
-	TRBV4-1	TRBD1	TRBJ2-3	TGCGCCAGCAGGACAGGGGAATCGACGAATACGCAGTATTTT	CASRTGESTNTQYF
-	TRBV19	-	TRBJ1-2	TGTGCCAGTAGTCAAGACAGTCGGCTTAACTATGGCTACACCTTC	CASSQDSRLNYGYTF
-	TRBV30	-	TRBJ2-5	TGTGCCTGGACGTCTGGGCGGGCACAGTCCCAGTACTTC	CAWTSGRAQSQYF
-	TRBV10-2	-	TRBJ1-4	TGCGCCAGCCAAGCAGGCAGGGCCTTACCTGCAACTAATGAAAAACTGTTTTTT	CASQAGRALPATNEKLFF